The 30 T cell receptor beta chains presented below share a single source sample, sequenced in a study of post-analysis software for immune sequencing data. General observations from the study: Relative to controls, patients had 4 or 5 TRBV segments at higher frequency, with TRBV5-6, TRBV5-1 and TRBV20-1 among these.

These receptors have no known antigen. Incorporated into the TCR beta cDNA libraries were unique molecular identifiers, which served to reduce PCR and sequencing biases. TCRdb reprocessed the PCR reads via MiXCR and lists one record per CDR3 protein. The sample lists about 460,000 distinct CDR3 sequences; approximately 45% were seen once. Sequencing input: blood. The receptors stem from a girl between 10 and 17 years old with multiple sclerosis.

The rearrangement joins TRBV5-1 to TRBJ2-1; 13 nucleotides match TRBD2. Trimming removed 0 bases from V and 5 bases from J; junction bases left unmatched: 2. The CDR3 contains 16 residues. Germline CDR1 reads SGHRS; CDR2 reads YFSETQ. Written as DNA, the CDR3 is TGCGCCAGCAGCTTGGGACTAGCGGGAGGAAACAATGAGCAGTTCTTC. It is translated as CASSLGLAGGNNEQFF.

The chain carries TRBV7-2 and TRBJ1-4, with a weak D call TRBD1 (5 bases). V lost 1 base and J lost 6, with 12 bases in between. CDR3 length equals 15 residues. The germline CDR1 and CDR2 sequences are SGHTA and FQGNSA. CDR3 sequence reads: CASSLGTGDYEKLFF. CDR3 DNA: TGTGCCAGCAGCTTAGGGACTGGGGACTATGAAAAACTGTTTTTT.

The chain joins TRBV5-1 to TRBJ2-1; 10 bases are a match to TRBD1. Unmatched junction bases numbered 18, after V lost 3 bases and J lost 12 bases. The CDR3 sequence is 17 residues long. Germline loops: CDR1 SGHRS, CDR2 YFSETQ. CDR3 loop: CASSYNYRDRGAYGQFF. In nucleotides, the CDR3 is TGCGCCAGCAGCTATAATTACCGGGACAGGGGAGCCTACGGGCAGTTCTTC.

The chain carries TRBV7-3 and TRBJ2-1; 9 bases are a match to TRBD2. CDR3 length equals 15 residues. The J segment lost 5 bases and the V segment lost 7 bases, leaving 9 bases of the junction unmatched. CDR1 is SGHTA, CDR2 FQGTGA, per germline. Here the CDR3 DNA reads TGTGCCAGCAAACTAGTGGCGGGAGGGCACAATGAGCAGTTCTTC. Amino acids: CASKLVAGGHNEQFF.

This clonotype was seen a handful of times. The V gene is TRBV20-1, the J gene TRBJ2-7, with D perhaps being TRBD1 or TRBD2 (7 bases each). The CDR3 is 15 residues long. Germline-derived CDR1 and CDR2 are DFQATT and SNEGSKA (reference sequence). V lost 5 bases and J 0 bases, leaving 17 bases between the germline ends. CDR3 coding DNA: TGCAGTGCTCCACGTCCAGGGGGGGCCTCCTACGAGCAGTACTTC. The encoded protein is CSAPRPGGASYEQYF.

This clonotype occurred a few times. This chain connects TRBV5-1 to TRBJ2-7; TRBD2 matches at 13 bases. After removal of 2 bases from V and 3 bases from J, the junction contained 2 bases not matched to a gene. In germline, CDR1 is SGHRS, CDR2 YFSETQ. The CDR3 is 15 residues long. The CDR3 nucleotides read TGCGCCAGCAGCTTCGGGACTAGCGGGATCTACGAGCAGTACTTC. It translates to CASSFGTSGIYEQYF.

This chain links TRBV7-9 with TRBJ2-3; D is uncertain. The V gene lost 6 bases and the J gene lost 4 bases, with 8 bases spanning the gap. This CDR3 contains 12 residues. Per the germline V gene, CDR1 is SEHNR and CDR2 is FQNEAQ (reference sequence). The CDR3 protein is CASRPWADTQYF. The CDR3 DNA reads TGTGCCAGCAGGCCTTGGGCAGATACGCAGTATTTT.

The chain links TRBV4-1 to TRBJ2-6; TRBD2 matches 12 bases. The CDR3 has 19 amino acids. V dropped 2 bases and J dropped 3; count of bases not matched to a gene: 8. In germline, CDR1 is MGHRA, CDR2 YSYEKL. The CDR3: CASSQRQTSGSGGANVLTF. The CDR3 DNA is TGCGCCAGCAGCCAAAGGCAGACTAGCGGGAGTGGTGGGGCCAACGTCCTGACTTTC.

The rearrangement links TRBV20-1 to TRBJ2-3; D perhaps matches TRBD2 (6 bases). The CDR3 contains 14 residues. The germline gives CDR1 DFQATT, CDR2 SNEGSKA (reference sequence). The V gene lost 2 bases and the J gene lost 3 bases, with 12 bases spanning the gap. The CDR3: CSARRSAGTDTQYF. CDR3 sequence (DNA): TGCAGTGCTAGACGTTCCGCGGGGACAGATACGCAGTATTTT.

The chain joins TRBV20-1 to TRBJ1-5; tentative D call: TRBD1 (6 bases). The CDR3 spans 13 residues. CDR1 and CDR2 from the germline V gene are DFQATT and SNEGSKA (reference sequence). Between the trimmed V and J ends, which lost 4 bases and 4 bases, there was a span of 11 bases. CDR3 nucleotide sequence: TGCAGTGCTACGGGACAAGATAATCAGCCCCAGCATTTT. Protein sequence: CSATGQDNQPQHF.

The V call is TRBV7-2, the J call TRBJ2-3; D may be TRBD1 (5 bases). Trimming removed 1 base at V and 2 bases at J, with 7 bases between. Looked up from germline, CDR1 is SGHTA and CDR2 is FQGNSA. The CDR3 length is 14 residues. CDR3 bases: TGTGCCAGCAGCTTAGGGACACCCACAGATACGCAGTATTTT. This encodes CASSLGTPTDTQYF.

The chain combines TRBV28 with TRBJ2-1, with 8 bases that match TRBD2. Germline V gene data show CDR1 as MDHEN and CDR2 as SYDVKM. With V trimmed by 7 bases and J by 7 bases, 9 bases remained unmatched. This CDR3 is 14 amino acids long. The CDR3 DNA reads TGTGCCAGCACTAGAGCGGGAGACCGGAATGAGCAGTTCTTC. Translated: CASTRAGDRNEQFF.

The V and J genes are TRBV28 and TRBJ2-5; TRBD1 matches 7 bases. This CDR3 has 13 residues. V gave up 6 bases and J gave up 4 bases; unmatched junction bases: 5. Germline assignment: CDR1 MDHEN and CDR2 SYDVKM. In DNA form, the CDR3 reads TGTGCCAGCAGCTTTGACAGGGCAGAGACCCAGTACTTC. Its protein product is CASSFDRAETQYF. Full variable domain (outside the CDR3, taken from reference TRBV28 and TRBJ2-5): DVKVTQSSRYLVKRTGEKVFLECVQDMDHENMFWYRQDPGLGLRLIYFSYDVKMKEKGDIPEGYSVSREKKERFSLILESASTNQTSMYLCASSFDRAETQYFGPGTRLLVL.

The chain is built from TRBV18 and TRBJ1-6; D perhaps matches TRBD1 (5 bases). Per germline, CDR1 KGHSH and CDR2 LQKENI. CDR3 length equals 18 residues. V lost 3 bases, J lost 9 bases, and 24 bases lay in between. CDR3 DNA sequence: TGTGCCAGCTCACCCTTAACCGGGACTCGCGACGATGTTTCACCCCTCCACTTT. Translating it yields CASSPLTGTRDDVSPLHF.

V and J are TRBV20-1 and TRBJ2-7; tentatively, D is TRBD1 (6 bases). CDR1 DFQATT and CDR2 SNEGSKA come from the germline V gene (reference sequence). With 4 bases removed from V and 0 bases from J, the gap between germline ends came to 16 bases. The CDR3 runs to 15 residues. The CDR3 DNA sequence: TGCAGTGCTACCAACCCTCGGGACACCTCCTACGAGCAGTACTTC. Protein product: CSATNPRDTSYEQYF.

On this clonotype itself: At one end, the junction sequence differs from germline, possibly due to a read error. The CDR3 region has the DNA TGTGCCAGCCCACCAAAATCAGACTACGAGCAGTACTTC. Translating it yields CASPPKSDYEQYF. V usage is TRBV18 and J usage is TRBJ2-5; no reliable D call. The J call may be wrong; the DNA end is better matched by TRBJ2-7. CDR1 and CDR2 (germline): KGHSH, LQKENI. The CDR3 is made up of 13 amino acids.

The table lists this clonotype with a few counts. The chain links TRBV6-1 to TRBJ2-1; 12 nucleotides line up with TRBD2. This CDR3 spans 18 amino acids. The V segment lost 2 bases and the J segment 7 bases; nucleotides outside the gene matches: 12. Per the germline V gene, CDR1 is MNHNS and CDR2 is SASEGT. As DNA, the CDR3 is TGTGCCAGCAGTGAATTCGGCCTAGCGGGAGGGCCTAGGAATGAGCAGTTCTTC. It is translated as CASSEFGLAGGPRNEQFF.

V usage is TRBV5-1 and J usage is TRBJ1-2; 7 positions match TRBD1. The CDR3 runs to 15 residues. Germline CDR1 is SGHRS and CDR2 is YFSETQ. V gave up 4 bases and J gave up 8 bases; unmatched junction bases: 14. CDR3 protein: CASSPGDRDQRGYTF. The CDR3 DNA sequence: TGCGCCAGCAGCCCGGGTGACAGGGATCAACGGGGCTACACCTTC. Using reference TRBV5-1 and TRBJ1-2 for the parts outside the CDR3, the full variable domain is KAGVTQTPRYLIKTRGQQVTLSCSPISGHRSVSWYQQTPGQGLQFLFEYFSETQRNKGNFPGRFSGRQFSNSRSEMNVSTLELGDSALYLCASSPGDRDQRGYTFGSGTRLTVV.

This chain links TRBV12-3 or TRBV12-4 with TRBJ1-5, with a possible D match to TRBD1 (6 bases). V was trimmed by 4 bases and J by 5 bases, leaving 12 bases between them. This CDR3 has 14 amino acids. The CDR3 here is CASSSGGSYQPQHF. The CDR3 region has the DNA TGTGCCAGCAGTTCTGGGGGCAGCTATCAGCCCCAGCATTTT.

This chain connects TRBV20-1 to TRBJ2-1; TRBD2 matches at 7 bases. Germline V gene lookup returns CDR1 DFQATT and CDR2 SNEGSKA (reference sequence). The CDR3 totals 14 residues. V was pared by 2 bases and J by 6 bases, with 7 bases of the junction left unmatched. In nucleotides, the CDR3 is TGCAGTGCTAGAATTCCGGGAGGAACCAATGAGCAGTTCTTC. It translates to CSARIPGGTNEQFF.

In this sample, this clonotype turned up a few times. The chain recombines TRBV7-3 with TRBJ2-5; 8 bases agree with TRBD2. The CDR3 is made up of 15 amino acids. Losses at the gene ends were 5 bases for V and 2 bases for J; bases not matched to a gene: 7. Germline V gene sequence: CDR1 SGHTA, CDR2 FQGTGA. CDR3 residues: CASSREGLGQETQYF. In DNA form, the CDR3 reads TGTGCCAGCAGCCGGGAGGGCCTGGGGCAAGAGACCCAGTACTTC.

This clonotype was observed a handful of times. The J gene is TRBJ2-5, the V gene TRBV20-1; the D gene is possibly TRBD2 (5 bases). The end of the DNA fits TRBJ2-7 better, so the J call may be wrong. The CDR3 loop spans 13 amino acids. Germline-derived CDR1 and CDR2 are DFQATT and SNEGSKA (reference sequence). The CDR3 coding sequence is TGCAGTGCTCGACGACTAAATACGTTCGAGCAGTACTTC. Translated: CSARRLNTFEQYF.

This chain joins TRBV5-8 and TRBJ2-5; TRBD2 might be the D (5 bases). CDR1 and CDR2 (germline): SGHTS, YDEGEE. This CDR3 comprises 14 residues. Trimming took off 4 bases at V and 2 bases at J, with 12 bases between the two ends. Here the CDR3 reads CASSKGQRQETQYF. The CDR3 nucleotides read TGTGCCAGCAGCAAGGGCCAGCGGCAAGAGACCCAGTACTTC. Based on the CDR3 plus reference TRBV5-8 and TRBJ2-5, the full variable domain is EAGVTQSPTHLIKTRGQQATLRCSPISGHTSVYWYQQALGLGLQFLLWYDEGEERNRGNFPPRFSGRQFPNYSSELNVNALELEDSALYLCASSKGQRQETQYFGPGTRLLVL.

The V and J genes are TRBV20-1 and TRBJ1-1; D uncertain. Germline V gene data show CDR1 as DFQATT and CDR2 as SNEGSKA (reference sequence). Trimming took 0 bases from V and 3 from J, leaving 11 bases between them. This CDR3 region has 14 residues. The CDR3 region has the DNA TGCAGTGCTAGAGAGGGTCACGGTTACACTGAAGCTTTCTTT. It translates to CSAREGHGYTEAFF.

This clonotype has just a few counts. This chain connects TRBV28 to TRBJ2-3; D might be TRBD1 (5 bases). The CDR3 loop spans 13 amino acids. Trimming took 8 bases from V and 0 from J, leaving 9 bases between them. Germline values: CDR1 MDHEN, CDR2 SYDVKM. The CDR3 here is CASGATSTDTQYF. CDR3 DNA sequence: TGTGCCAGCGGGGCGACTAGCACAGATACGCAGTATTTT.

This clonotype has a handful of counts. This chain connects TRBV6-1 to TRBJ2-7; D is perhaps TRBD1 (6 bases). Germline V gene lookup returns CDR1 MNHNS and CDR2 SASEGT. V was trimmed by 3 bases and J by 3 bases, leaving 9 bases between them. CDR3 length: 13 amino acids. In DNA form, the CDR3 reads TGTGCCAGCAGTGAGAGACAGGACTACGAGCAGTACTTC. This sequence encodes CASSERQDYEQYF.

V is TRBV7-6 and J is TRBJ1-5; no firm D call. In germline, CDR1 is SGHVS, CDR2 FNYEAQ. V shed 4 bases and J shed 4 bases, with 11 bases lying between them. The CDR3 sequence is 14 residues long. CDR3 in DNA: TGTGCCAGCAGCTCCGGGGAAGTTAATCAGCCCCAGCATTTT. It encodes CASSSGEVNQPQHF.

This rearrangement joins TRBV27 to TRBJ2-4; TRBD1 or TRBD2 may be the D gene (6 bases each). Near its end, the DNA agrees better with TRBJ2-7, so the J call may be wrong. The CDR3 length is 14 residues. Per the germline V gene, CDR1 is MNHEY and CDR2 is SMNVEV (reference sequence). In DNA, the CDR3 is TGTGCCAGCACGGGGGCCGGAGCGCTCCACGAGCAGTACTTC. It encodes CASTGAGALHEQYF.

V is TRBV7-3 and J is TRBJ2-3, with TRBD2 matching 9 bases. The CDR3 has 15 amino acids. Germline V gene sequence: CDR1 SGHTA, CDR2 FQGTGA. V dropped 5 bases and J dropped 2; count of bases not matched to a gene: 5. For the CDR3, the DNA is TGTGCCAGCAGCCGGACTAGCGATTACACAGATACGCAGTATTTT. Residues: CASSRTSDYTDTQYF.

This clonotype occurred a few times. The chain is built from TRBV20-1 and TRBJ2-7; the match to TRBD2 covers 10 bases. Looked up from germline, CDR1 is DFQATT and CDR2 is SNEGSKA (reference sequence). The CDR3 loop spans 15 amino acids. The J segment lost 0 bases and the V segment lost 2 bases, leaving 4 bases of the junction unmatched. The DNA of the CDR3 is TGCAGTGCTAGATCAGCTAGCGGGAGCTCCTACGAGCAGTACTTC. It specifies CSARSASGSSYEQYF.